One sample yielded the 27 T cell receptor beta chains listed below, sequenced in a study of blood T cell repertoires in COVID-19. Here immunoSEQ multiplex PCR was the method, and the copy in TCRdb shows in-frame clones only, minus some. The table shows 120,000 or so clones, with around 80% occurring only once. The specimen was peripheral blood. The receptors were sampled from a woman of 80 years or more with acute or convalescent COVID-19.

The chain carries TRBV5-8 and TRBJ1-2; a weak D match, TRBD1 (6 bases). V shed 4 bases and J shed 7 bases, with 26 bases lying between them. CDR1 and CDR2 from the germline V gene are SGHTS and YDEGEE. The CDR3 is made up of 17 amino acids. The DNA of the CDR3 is TGTGCCAGCAGCGTTCGCCGGGACAACGGTCTGAGCGGTGGCTACACCTTC. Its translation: CASSVRRDNGLSGGYTF.

The CDR3 spells CASSPSASVYEQYF. In nucleotides, the CDR3 is TGTGCCAGCAGCCCCTCAGCGTCAGTTTACGAGCAGTACTTC. This rearrangement joins TRBV11-2 to TRBJ2-7, with D uncertain. Trimming cost V 5 bases and J 4 bases, with 15 bases left between them. The CDR3 has 14 residues. Germline CDR1 SGHAT, CDR2 FQNNGV.

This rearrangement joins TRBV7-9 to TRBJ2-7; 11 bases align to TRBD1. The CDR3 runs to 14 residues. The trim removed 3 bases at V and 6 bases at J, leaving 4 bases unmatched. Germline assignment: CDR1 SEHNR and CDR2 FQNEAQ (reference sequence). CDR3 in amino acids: CASSFGTGGLEQYF. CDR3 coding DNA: TGTGCCAGCAGCTTCGGGACAGGGGGGCTCGAGCAGTACTTC.

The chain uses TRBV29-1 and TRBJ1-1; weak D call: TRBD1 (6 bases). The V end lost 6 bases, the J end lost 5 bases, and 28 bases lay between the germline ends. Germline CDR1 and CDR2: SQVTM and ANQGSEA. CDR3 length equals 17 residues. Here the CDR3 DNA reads TGCAGCGTCTGCGGAACAGGGAGTAACGTATGTTTGACTGAAGCTTTCTTT. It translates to CSVCGTGSNVCLTEAFF.

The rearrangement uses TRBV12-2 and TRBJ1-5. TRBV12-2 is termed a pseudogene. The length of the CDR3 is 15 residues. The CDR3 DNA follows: TGTGCAAGTCGCTTCCCGGGGAATGGCAATCAGCCCCAGCATTTT. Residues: CASRFPGNGNQPQHF.

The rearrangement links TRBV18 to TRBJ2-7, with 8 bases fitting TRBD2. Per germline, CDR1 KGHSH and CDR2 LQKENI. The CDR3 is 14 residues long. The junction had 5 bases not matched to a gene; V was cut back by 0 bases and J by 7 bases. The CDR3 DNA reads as TGTGCCAGCTCACCACCAGCGGGGGCGGGGGAGCAGTACTTC. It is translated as CASSPPAGAGEQYF.

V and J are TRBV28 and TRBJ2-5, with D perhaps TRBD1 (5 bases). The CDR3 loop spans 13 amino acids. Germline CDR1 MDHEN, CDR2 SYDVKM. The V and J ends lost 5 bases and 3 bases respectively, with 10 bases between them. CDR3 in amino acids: CASSDLREETQYF. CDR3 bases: TGTGCCAGCAGTGACCTCAGGGAAGAGACCCAGTACTTC. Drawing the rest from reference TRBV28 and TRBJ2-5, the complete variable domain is DVKVTQSSRYLVKRTGEKVFLECVQDMDHENMFWYRQDPGLGLRLIYFSYDVKMKEKGDIPEGYSVSREKKERFSLILESASTNQTSMYLCASSDLREETQYFGPGTRLLVL.

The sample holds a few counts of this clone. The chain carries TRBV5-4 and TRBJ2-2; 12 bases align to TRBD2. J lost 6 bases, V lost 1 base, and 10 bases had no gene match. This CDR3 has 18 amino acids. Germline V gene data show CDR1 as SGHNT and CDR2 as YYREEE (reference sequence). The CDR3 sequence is CASSLPPSGRAMSGELFF. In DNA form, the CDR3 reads TGTGCCAGCAGCTTGCCCCCTAGCGGGAGGGCCATGTCCGGGGAGCTGTTTTTT.

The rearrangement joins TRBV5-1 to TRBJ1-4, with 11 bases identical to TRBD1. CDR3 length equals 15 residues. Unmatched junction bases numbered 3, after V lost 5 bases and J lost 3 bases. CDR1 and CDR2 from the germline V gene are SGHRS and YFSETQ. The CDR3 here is CASRGQGAANEKLFF. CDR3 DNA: TGCGCCAGCAGAGGACAGGGGGCGGCTAATGAAAAACTGTTTTTT.

CDR3 amino acids: CASRSLAGGGETQYF. The CDR3 DNA reads as TGTGCCAGCAGATCCCTAGCGGGAGGAGGAGAGACCCAGTACTTC. The genes are TRBV6-5 and TRBJ2-5, with TRBD2 matching 11 bases. V was pared by 6 bases and J by 4 bases, with 7 bases of the junction left unmatched. This CDR3 spans 15 amino acids. Germline assignment: CDR1 MNHEY and CDR2 SVGAGI.

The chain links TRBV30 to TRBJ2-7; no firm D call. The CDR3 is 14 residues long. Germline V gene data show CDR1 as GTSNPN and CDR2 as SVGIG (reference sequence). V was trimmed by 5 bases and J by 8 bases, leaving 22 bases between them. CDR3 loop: CAWGRERSLRKQYF. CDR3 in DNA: TGTGCCTGGGGTAGAGAGCGTTCCCTACGAAAGCAGTACTTC. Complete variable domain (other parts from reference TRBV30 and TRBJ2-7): SQTIHQWPATLVQPVGSPLSLECTVEGTSNPNLYWYRQAAGRGLQLLFYSVGIGQISSEVPQNLSASRPQDRQFILSSKKLLLSDSGFYLCAWGRERSLRKQYFGPGTRLTVT.

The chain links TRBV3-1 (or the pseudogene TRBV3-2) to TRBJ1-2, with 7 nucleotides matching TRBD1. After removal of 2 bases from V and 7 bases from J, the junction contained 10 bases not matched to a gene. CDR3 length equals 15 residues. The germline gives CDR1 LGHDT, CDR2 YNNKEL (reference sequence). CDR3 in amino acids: CASSQTEGGRGGYTF. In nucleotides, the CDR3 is TGTGCCAGCAGCCAAACGGAAGGGGGCAGGGGTGGCTACACCTTC.

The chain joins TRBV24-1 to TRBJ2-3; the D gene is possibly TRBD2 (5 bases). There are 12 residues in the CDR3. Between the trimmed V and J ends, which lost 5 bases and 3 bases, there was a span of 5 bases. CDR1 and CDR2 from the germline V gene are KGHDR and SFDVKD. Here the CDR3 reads CATSGTTDTQYF. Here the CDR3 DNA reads TGTGCCACCAGTGGGACTACAGATACGCAGTATTTT.

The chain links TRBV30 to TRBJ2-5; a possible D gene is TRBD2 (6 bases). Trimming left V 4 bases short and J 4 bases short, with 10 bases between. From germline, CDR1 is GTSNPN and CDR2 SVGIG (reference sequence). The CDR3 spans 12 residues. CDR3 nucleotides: TGTGCCTGGAAGGGACTGGCAGAGACCCAGTACTTC. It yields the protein CAWKGLAETQYF.

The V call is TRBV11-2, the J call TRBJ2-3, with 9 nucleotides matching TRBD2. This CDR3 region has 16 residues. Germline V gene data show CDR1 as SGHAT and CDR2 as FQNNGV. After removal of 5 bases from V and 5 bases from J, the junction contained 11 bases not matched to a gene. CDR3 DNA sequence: TGTGCCAGCAGCCGGAGACTAGCGGAGGGGGGAGATACGCAGTATTTT. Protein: CASSRRLAEGGDTQYF.

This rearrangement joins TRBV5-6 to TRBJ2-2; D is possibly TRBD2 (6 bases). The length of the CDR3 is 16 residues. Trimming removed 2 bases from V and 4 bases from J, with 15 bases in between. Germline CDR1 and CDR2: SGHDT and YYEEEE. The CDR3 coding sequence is TGTGCCAGCAGCTTCGCCGGGGGTCTGGTCACCGGGGAGCTGTTTTTT. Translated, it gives CASSFAGGLVTGELFF.

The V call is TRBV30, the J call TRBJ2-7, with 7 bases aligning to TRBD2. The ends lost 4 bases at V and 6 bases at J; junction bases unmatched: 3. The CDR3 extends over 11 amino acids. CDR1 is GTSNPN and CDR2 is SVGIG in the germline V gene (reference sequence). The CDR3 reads CAWTRTSEQYF. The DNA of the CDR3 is TGTGCCTGGACCCGGACTAGCGAGCAGTACTTC.

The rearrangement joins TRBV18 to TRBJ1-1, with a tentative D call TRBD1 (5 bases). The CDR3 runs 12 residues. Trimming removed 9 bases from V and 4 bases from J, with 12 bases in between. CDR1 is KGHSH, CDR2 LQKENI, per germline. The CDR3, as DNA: TGTGCCAGTGGGGTCGGGGGCACTGAAGCTTTCTTT. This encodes CASGVGGTEAFF.

The CDR3 nucleotides are TGTGCCAGCAGCTTATCTCCCAGGCTCCTCTATGGCTACACCTTC. Translation gives CASSLSPRLLYGYTF. J is TRBJ1-2 and V is TRBV11-1; D is undetermined. Germline-derived CDR1 and CDR2 are SGHAT and FQDESV (reference sequence). The CDR3 spans 15 residues. Trimming cost V 2 bases and J 4 bases, with 14 bases left between them. Based on the CDR3 plus reference TRBV11-1 and TRBJ1-2, the full variable domain is EAEVAQSPRYKITEKSQAVAFWCDPISGHATLYWYRQILGQGPELLVQFQDESVVDDSQLPKDRFSAERLKGVDSTLKIQPAELGDSAMYLCASSLSPRLLYGYTFGSGTRLTVV.

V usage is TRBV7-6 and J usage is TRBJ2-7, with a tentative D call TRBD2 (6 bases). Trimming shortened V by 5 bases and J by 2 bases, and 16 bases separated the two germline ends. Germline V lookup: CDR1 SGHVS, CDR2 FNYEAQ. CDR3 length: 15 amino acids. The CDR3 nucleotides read TGTGCCAGCAGCCATGAAGTGGGGGGAACCTACGAGCAGTACTTC. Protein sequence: CASSHEVGGTYEQYF.

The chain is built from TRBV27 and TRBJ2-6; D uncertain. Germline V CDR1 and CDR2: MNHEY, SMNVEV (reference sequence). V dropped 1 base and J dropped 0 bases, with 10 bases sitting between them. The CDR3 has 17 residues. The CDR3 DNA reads TGTGCCAGCAGTTTATTGTGGCTCACCTCTGGGGCCAACGTCCTGACTTTC. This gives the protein CASSLLWLTSGANVLTF.

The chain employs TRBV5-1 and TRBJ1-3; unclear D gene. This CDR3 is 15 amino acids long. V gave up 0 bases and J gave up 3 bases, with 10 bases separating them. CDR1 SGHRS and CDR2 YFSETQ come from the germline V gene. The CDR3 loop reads CASSLVSGFGNTIYF. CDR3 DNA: TGCGCCAGCAGCTTGGTATCAGGTTTTGGAAACACCATATATTTT. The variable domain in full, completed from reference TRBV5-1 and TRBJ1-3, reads KAGVTQTPRYLIKTRGQQVTLSCSPISGHRSVSWYQQTPGQGLQFLFEYFSETQRNKGNFPGRFSGRQFSNSRSEMNVSTLELGDSALYLCASSLVSGFGNTIYFGEGSWLTVV.

CDR3 sequence: CASSSGQGAEKLFF. The CDR3 coding sequence is TGCGCCAGCAGCTCGGGACAGGGGGCTGAAAAACTGTTTTTT. The chain has TRBV5-1 and TRBJ1-4; 12 bases are a match to TRBD1. V lost 3 bases to trimming and J lost 7 bases; unmatched junction nucleotides: 1. Germline loops: CDR1 SGHRS, CDR2 YFSETQ. The CDR3 consists of 14 residues.

The CDR3 region is CASSQVHWGGSYNEQFF. CDR3 sequence (DNA): TGCGCCAGCAGCCAAGTCCATTGGGGGGGCTCCTACAATGAGCAGTTCTTC. The V gene is TRBV4-1, the J gene TRBJ2-1; 7 positions match TRBD2. There are 17 residues in the CDR3. V shed 1 base and J 0 bases; nucleotides not matched to a gene: 6. Germline V gene lookup returns CDR1 MGHRA and CDR2 YSYEKL.

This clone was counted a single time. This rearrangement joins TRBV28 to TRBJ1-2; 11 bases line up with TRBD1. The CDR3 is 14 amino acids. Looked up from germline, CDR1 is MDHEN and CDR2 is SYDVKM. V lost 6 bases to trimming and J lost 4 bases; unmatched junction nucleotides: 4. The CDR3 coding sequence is TGTGCCAGCAGCCAGGGACAGGGGGGCTATGGCTACACCTTC. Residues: CASSQGQGGYGYTF.

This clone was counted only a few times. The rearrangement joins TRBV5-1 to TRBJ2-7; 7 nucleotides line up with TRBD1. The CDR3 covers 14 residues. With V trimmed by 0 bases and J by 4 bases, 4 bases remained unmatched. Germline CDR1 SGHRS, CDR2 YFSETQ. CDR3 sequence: CASSLETGKYEQYF. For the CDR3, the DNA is TGCGCCAGCAGCTTGGAGACAGGGAAGTACGAGCAGTACTTC.

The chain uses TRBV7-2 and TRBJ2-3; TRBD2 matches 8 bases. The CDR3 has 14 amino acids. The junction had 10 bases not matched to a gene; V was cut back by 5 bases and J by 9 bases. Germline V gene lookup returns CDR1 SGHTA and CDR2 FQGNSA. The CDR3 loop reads CASSLGLEGETQYF. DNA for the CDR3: TGTGCCAGCAGCCTGGGACTAGAGGGGGAGACGCAGTATTTT.